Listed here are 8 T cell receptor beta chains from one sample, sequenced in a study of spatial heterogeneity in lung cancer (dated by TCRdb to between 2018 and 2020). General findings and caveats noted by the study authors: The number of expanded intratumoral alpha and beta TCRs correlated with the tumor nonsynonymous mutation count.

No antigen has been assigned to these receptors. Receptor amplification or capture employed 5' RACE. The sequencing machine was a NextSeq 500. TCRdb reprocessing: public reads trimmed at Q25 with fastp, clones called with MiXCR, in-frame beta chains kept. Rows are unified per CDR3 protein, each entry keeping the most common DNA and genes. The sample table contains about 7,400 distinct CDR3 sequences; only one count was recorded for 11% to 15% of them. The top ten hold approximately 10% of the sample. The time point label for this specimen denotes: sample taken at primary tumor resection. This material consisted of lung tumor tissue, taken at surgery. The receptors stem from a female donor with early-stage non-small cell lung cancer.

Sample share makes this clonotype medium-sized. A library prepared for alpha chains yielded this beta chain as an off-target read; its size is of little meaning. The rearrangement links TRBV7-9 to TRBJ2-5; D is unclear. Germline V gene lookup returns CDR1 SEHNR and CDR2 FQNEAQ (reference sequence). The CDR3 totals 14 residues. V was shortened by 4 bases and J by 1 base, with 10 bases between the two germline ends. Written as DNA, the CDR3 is TGTGCCAGCAGCTCCTGGTCGGCCCAAGAGACCCAGTACTTC. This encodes CASSSWSAQETQYF. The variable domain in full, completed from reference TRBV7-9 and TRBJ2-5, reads DTGVSQNPRHKITKRGQNVTFRCDPISEHNRLYWYRQTLGQGPEFLTYFQNEAQLEKSRLLSDRFSAERPKGSFSTLEIQRTEQGDSAMYLCASSSWSAQETQYFGPGTRLLVL.

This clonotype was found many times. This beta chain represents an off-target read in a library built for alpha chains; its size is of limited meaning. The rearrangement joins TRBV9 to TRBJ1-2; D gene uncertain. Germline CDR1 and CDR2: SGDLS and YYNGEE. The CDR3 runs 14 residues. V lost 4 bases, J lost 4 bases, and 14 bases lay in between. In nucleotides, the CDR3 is TGTGCCAGCAGCCCCCGACAAGCCCTCTATGGCTACACCTTC. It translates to CASSPRQALYGYTF.

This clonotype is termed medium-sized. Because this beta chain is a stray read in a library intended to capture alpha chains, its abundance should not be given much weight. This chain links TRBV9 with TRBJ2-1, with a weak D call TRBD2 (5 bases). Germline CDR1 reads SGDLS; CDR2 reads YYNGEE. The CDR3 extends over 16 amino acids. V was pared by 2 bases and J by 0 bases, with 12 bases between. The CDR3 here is CASSVGLRRSYNEQFF. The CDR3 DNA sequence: TGTGCCAGCAGCGTCGGACTGCGACGCTCCTACAATGAGCAGTTCTTC.

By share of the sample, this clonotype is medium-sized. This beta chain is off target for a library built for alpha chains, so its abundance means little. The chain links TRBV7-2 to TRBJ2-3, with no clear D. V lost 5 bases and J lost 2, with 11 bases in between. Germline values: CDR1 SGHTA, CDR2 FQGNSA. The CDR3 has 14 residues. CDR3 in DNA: TGTGCCAGCAGCCCAGACCGCTACACAGATACGCAGTATTTT. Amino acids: CASSPDRYTDTQYF. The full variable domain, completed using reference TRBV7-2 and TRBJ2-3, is GAGVSQSPSNKVTEKGKDVELRCDPISGHTALYWYRQSLGQGLEFLIYFQGNSAPDKSGLPSDRFSAERTGGSVSTLTIQRTQQEDSAVYLCASSPDRYTDTQYFGPGTRLTVL.

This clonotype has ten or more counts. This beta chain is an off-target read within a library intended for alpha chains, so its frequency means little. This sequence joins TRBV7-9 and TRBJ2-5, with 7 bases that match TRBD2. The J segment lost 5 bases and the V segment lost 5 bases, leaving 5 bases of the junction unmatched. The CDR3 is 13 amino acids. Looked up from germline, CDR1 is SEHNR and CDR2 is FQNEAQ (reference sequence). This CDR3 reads CASSPSGGETQYF. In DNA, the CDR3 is TGTGCCAGCAGCCCTAGCGGCGGGGAGACCCAGTACTTC. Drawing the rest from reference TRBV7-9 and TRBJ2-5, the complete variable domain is DTGVSQNPRHKITKRGQNVTFRCDPISEHNRLYWYRQTLGQGPEFLTYFQNEAQLEKSRLLSDRFSAERPKGSFSTLEIQRTEQGDSAMYLCASSPSGGETQYFGPGTRLLVL.

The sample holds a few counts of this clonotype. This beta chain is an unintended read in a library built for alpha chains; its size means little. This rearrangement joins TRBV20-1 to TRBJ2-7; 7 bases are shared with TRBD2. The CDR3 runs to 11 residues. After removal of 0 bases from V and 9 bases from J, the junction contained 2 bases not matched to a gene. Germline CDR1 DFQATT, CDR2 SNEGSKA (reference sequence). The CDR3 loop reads CSARDGRGQYF. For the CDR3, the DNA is TGCAGTGCTAGAGATGGGAGGGGGCAGTACTTC.

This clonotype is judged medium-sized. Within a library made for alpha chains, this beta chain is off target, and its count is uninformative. CDR3 region: CASTQKETQYF. The CDR3, as DNA: TGTGCCAGCACCCAAAAAGAGACCCAGTACTTC. The gene calls are TRBV7-9 and TRBJ2-5; the D is unclear. V dropped 7 bases and J dropped 3 bases, with 6 bases sitting between them. The CDR3 is 11 residues long. Germline CDR1 is SEHNR and CDR2 is FQNEAQ (reference sequence).

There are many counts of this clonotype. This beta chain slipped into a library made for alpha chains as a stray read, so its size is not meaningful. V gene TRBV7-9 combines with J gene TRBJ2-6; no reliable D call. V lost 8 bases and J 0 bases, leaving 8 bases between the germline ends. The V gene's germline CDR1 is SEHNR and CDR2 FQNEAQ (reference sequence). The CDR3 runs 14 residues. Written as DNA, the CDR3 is TGTGCCAGCGCGGCGGTCTCTGGGGCCAACGTCCTGACTTTC. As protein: CASAAVSGANVLTF.